The following is a T cell receptor (beta chain) sequence with its context. The V gene lost 4 bases and the J gene lost 4 bases, with 11 bases spanning the gap. CDR3 length: 13 amino acids. Germline assignment: CDR1 SGHTS and CDR2 YDEGEE. This sample stems from a study of blood T cell repertoires in COVID-19. Assay used: immunoSEQ multiplex PCR; TCRdb lists only in-frame clones, some missing. The repertoire holds some 130,000 clones, with approximately 80% as singletons. This TCR was sampled from an older man with acute or convalescent COVID-19. The chain joins TRBV5-8 to TRBJ1-2, with a tentative D call TRBD1 (5 bases). Sequenced sample: peripheral blood. The CDR3 is CASSRRQTYGYTF. CDR3 bases: TGTGCCAGCAGCCGTAGACAGACCTATGGCTACACCTTC.